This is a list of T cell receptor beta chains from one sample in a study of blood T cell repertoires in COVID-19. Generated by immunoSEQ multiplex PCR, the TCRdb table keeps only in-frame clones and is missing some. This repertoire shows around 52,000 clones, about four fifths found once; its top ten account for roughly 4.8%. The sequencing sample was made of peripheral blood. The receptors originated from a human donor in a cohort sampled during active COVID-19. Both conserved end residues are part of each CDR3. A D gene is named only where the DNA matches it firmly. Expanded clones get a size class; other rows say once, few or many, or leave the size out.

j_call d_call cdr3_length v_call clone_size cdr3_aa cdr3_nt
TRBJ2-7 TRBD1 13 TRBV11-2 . CASSASQGAEQYF TGTGCCAGCAGCGCCTCACAGGGGGCCGAGCAGTACTTC
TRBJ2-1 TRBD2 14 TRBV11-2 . CASLGGSSYNEQFF TGTGCCAGCCTGGGGGGGAGCTCCTACAATGAGCAGTTCTTC
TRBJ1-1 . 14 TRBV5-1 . CASSLFAGAPEAFF TGCGCCAGCAGCTTGTTCGCAGGGGCCCCTGAAGCTTTCTTT
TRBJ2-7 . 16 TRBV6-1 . CASSGADTFSTYEQYF TGTGCCAGCAGTGGGGCTGATACTTTCTCAACCTACGAGCAGTACTTC
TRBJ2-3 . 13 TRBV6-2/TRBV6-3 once CASSTYEADTQYF TGTGCCAGCAGTACGTACGAGGCGGATACGCAGTATTTT
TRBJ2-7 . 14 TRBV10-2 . CASSAGSQETEQYF TGCGCCAGCAGTGCCGGGAGCCAGGAGACCGAGCAGTACTTC
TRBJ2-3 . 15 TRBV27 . CASSWGGETTDTQYF TGTGCCAGCAGTTGGGGCGGGGAGACCACAGATACGCAGTATTTT
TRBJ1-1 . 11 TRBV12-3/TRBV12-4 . CASSPGSVAFF TGTGCCAGCAGTCCGGGGTCTGTAGCTTTCTTT
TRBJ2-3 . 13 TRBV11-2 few CASSKTGPDTQYF TGTGCCAGCAGCAAAACAGGGCCAGATACGCAGTATTTT
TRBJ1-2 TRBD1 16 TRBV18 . CASSPRTGADNYGYTF TGTGCCAGCTCACCACGGACAGGGGCGGATAACTATGGCTACACCTTC
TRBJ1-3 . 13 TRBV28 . CASSFAAGNTIYF TGTGCCAGCAGTTTCGCAGCGGGAAACACCATATATTTT
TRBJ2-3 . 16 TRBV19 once CASSVGASAITDTQYF TGTGCCAGTAGTGTGGGAGCTAGCGCGATCACAGATACGCAGTATTTT
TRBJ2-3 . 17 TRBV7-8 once CASSPLPGGADTDTQYF TGTGCCAGCAGCCCTCTCCCTGGGGGGGCTGACACAGATACGCAGTATTTT
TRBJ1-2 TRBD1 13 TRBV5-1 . CASSAGQGDGYTF TGCGCCAGCAGTGCCGGACAGGGGGATGGCTACACCTTC
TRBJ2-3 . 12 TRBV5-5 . CASSLPPDTQYF TGTGCCAGCAGCTTGCCTCCAGATACGCAGTATTTT
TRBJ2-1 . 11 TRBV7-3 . CASSRGNEQFF TGTGCCAGCAGCCGGGGGAATGAGCAGTTCTTC
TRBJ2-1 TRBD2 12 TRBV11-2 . CASSRTRNEQFF TGTGCCAGCAGCAGGACTAGGAATGAGCAGTTCTTC
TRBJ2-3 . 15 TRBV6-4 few CASSDSGGAADTQYF TGTGCCAGCAGTGACTCGGGGGGTGCGGCAGATACGCAGTATTTT
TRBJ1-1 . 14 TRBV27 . CASSKRGVGTEAFF TGTGCCAGCAGCAAGCGGGGAGTTGGCACTGAAGCTTTCTTT
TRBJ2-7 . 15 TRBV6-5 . CASRLRDSSTYEQYF TGTGCCAGCAGGCTGAGGGACTCGTCAACCTACGAGCAGTACTTC
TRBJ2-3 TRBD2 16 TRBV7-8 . CASSIGTSGGADTQYF TGTGCCAGCAGCATCGGGACTAGCGGGGGGGCTGATACGCAGTATTTT
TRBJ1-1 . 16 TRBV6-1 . CASSEMALRSNTEAFF TGTGCCAGCAGTGAAATGGCCCTGAGGTCGAACACTGAAGCTTTCTTT
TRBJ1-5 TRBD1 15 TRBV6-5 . CASRPGQGSNQPQHF TGTGCCAGCAGACCGGGACAGGGGAGCAATCAGCCCCAGCATTTT
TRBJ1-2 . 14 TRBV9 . CASSVGQQNYGYTF TGTGCCAGCAGCGTGGGGCAGCAAAACTATGGCTACACCTTC